This T cell receptor (beta chain) was recovered during a study of T cell responses to AZD1222 COVID-19 vaccine. Germline V CDR1 and CDR2: LNHDA, SQIVND (reference sequence). This CDR3 comprises 15 residues. V lost 6 bases to trimming and J lost 0 bases, with 11 bases between them. Method: immunoSEQ multiplex PCR; TCRdb's copy keeps in-frame clones and lacks some. The sample includes tens of thousands of clones, about 93% of them seen just once. This TCR came from an adult who received the AZD1222 COVID-19 vaccine. The rearrangement links TRBV19 to TRBJ2-2; TRBD1 or TRBD2 may be the D gene (5 bases each). The sample was peripheral blood, taken 28 days after the second AZD1222 dose. CDR3 coding DNA: TGTGCCAGTAGCCTCGGGACCCCGAACACCGGGGAGCTGTTTTTT. Translating gives CASSLGTPNTGELFF. Combining the CDR3 with reference TRBV19 and TRBJ2-2 gives the whole variable domain DGGITQSPKYLFRKEGQNVTLSCEQNLNHDAMYWYRQDPGQGLRLIYYSQIVNDFQKGDIAEGYSVSREKKESFPLTVTSAQKNPTAFYLCASSLGTPNTGELFFGEGSRLTVL.